One TCR beta chain is described in this entry. Its cognate antigen is unknown. The data belong to a study of PD-1 blockade in classical Hodgkin lymphoma. The time point here: cycle 4 day 1 (C4D1), after more than 5 weeks of nivolumab. Each patient's relapse followed autologous stem cell transplantation, and brentuximab vedotin exposure varied. Study observations and caveats: Relapsed/refractory patients reportedly had the lowest baseline TCR diversity, below newly diagnosed patients, who were below healthy donors. The CD4+ diversity rise by C4D1 was clearest in complete responders.

Generated by immunoSEQ multiplex PCR, the TCRdb table keeps only in-frame clones and is missing some. The sample lists 64,000 or so clones, just over 90% occurring once. The sequence came from a human donor with classical Hodgkin lymphoma. The sequences come from peripheral blood mononuclear cells (PBMCs), collected before the fourth cycle of nivolumab.

The CDR3 loop is CASSYSGEEQYF. Here the CDR3 DNA reads TGTGCCAGCAGTTACTCAGGAGAAGAGCAGTACTTC. The chain has TRBV6-5 and TRBJ2-7; D is unclear. The germline gives CDR1 MNHEY, CDR2 SVGAGI. This CDR3 comprises 12 residues. V was shortened by 0 bases and J by 7 bases, with 7 bases between the two germline ends.